This entry describes one TCR beta chain. What it binds is unknown. The record originates from a study of vaccination and CD4 T cells after COVID-19. Study in general: Sampling after COVID took place at a median of around 91 days (range 35 to 161) following diagnosis. Study-level findings and limits: Among convalescent patients, a median about 83% of reactive clones emerged only after vaccination.

The V end lost 2 bases, the J end lost 2 bases, and 7 bases lay between the germline ends. The CDR3 sequence is 14 residues long. Germline CDR1 and CDR2: MNHEY and SVGAGI. TCRdb redid the calling of the PCR reads with MiXCR, one entry per CDR3 protein. The sample includes around 15,000 distinct CDR3 sequences, approximately 66% seen only once; the top ten take 1% to 1.3%. This TCR was recovered from a human donor who had recovered from COVID-19. Sequenced material: CD4+ T cells from blood, taken after SARS-CoV-2 vaccination. The gene calls are TRBV6-5 and TRBJ1-5; a weak D match, TRBD1 (5 bases). The CDR3 here is CASSYGGGNQPQHF. CDR3 bases: TGTGCCAGCAGTTACGGGGGAGGCAATCAGCCCCAGCATTTT.